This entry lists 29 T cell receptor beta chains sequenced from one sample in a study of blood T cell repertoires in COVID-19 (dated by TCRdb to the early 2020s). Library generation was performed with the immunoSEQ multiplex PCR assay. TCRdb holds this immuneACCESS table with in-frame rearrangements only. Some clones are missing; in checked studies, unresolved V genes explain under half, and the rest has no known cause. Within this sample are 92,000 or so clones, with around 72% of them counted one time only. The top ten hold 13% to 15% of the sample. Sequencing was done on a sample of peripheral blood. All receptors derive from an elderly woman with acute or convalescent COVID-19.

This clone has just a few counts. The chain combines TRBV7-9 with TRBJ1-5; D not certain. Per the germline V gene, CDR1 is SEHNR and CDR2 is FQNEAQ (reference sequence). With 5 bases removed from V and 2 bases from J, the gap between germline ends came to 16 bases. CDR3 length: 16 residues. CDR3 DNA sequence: TGTGCCAGCAGCCCCGGCCCCCGACGGGGCAATCAGCCCCAGCATTTT. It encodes CASSPGPRRGNQPQHF.

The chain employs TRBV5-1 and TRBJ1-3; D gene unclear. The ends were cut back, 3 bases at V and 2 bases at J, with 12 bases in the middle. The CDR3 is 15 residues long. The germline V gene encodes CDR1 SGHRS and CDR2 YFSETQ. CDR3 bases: TGCGCCAGCAGCTCTGAGGGTCAACCTGGAAACACCATATATTTT. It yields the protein CASSSEGQPGNTIYF.

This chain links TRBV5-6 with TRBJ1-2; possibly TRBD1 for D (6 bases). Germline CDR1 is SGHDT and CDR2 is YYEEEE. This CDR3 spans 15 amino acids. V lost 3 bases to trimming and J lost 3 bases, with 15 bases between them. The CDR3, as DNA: TGTGCCAGCAGCTCCCTATCCGGGACATACTATGGCTACACCTTC. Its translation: CASSSLSGTYYGYTF.

CDR3 DNA sequence: TGCGCCAGCAGCAAAGACAGGGCCGCTGAAGCTTTCTTT. It yields the protein CASSKDRAAEAFF. The gene calls are TRBV5-1 and TRBJ1-1; the match to TRBD1 covers 7 bases. V was clipped by 4 bases and J by 6 bases; unmatched bases: 6. CDR3 length equals 13 residues. The germline V gene has CDR1 SGHRS and CDR2 YFSETQ. Looking up the rest from reference TRBV5-1 and TRBJ1-1 gives the full variable domain: KAGVTQTPRYLIKTRGQQVTLSCSPISGHRSVSWYQQTPGQGLQFLFEYFSETQRNKGNFPGRFSGRQFSNSRSEMNVSTLELGDSALYLCASSKDRAAEAFFGQGTRLTVV.

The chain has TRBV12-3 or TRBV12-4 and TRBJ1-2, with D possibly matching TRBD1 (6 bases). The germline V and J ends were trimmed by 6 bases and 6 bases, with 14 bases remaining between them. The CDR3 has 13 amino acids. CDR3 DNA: TGTGCCAGCAGGGACACAGGGCTGGATGGCTACACCTTC. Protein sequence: CASRDTGLDGYTF.

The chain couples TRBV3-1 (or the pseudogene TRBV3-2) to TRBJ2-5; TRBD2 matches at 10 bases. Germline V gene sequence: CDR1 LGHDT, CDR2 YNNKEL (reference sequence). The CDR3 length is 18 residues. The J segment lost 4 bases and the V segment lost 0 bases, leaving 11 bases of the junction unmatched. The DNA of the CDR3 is TGTGCCAGCAGCCAAGAAACGGGACTAGCGCGTGGGGGAGAGACCCAGTACTTC. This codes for CASSQETGLARGGETQYF.

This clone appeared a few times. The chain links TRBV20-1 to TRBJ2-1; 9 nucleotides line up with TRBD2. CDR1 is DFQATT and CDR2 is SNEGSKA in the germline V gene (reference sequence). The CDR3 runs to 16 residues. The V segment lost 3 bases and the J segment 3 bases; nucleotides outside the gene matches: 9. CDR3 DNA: TGCAGTGCTAGTGCGGATTCTAGCGGGATCTACAATGAGCAGTTCTTC. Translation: CSASADSSGIYNEQFF.

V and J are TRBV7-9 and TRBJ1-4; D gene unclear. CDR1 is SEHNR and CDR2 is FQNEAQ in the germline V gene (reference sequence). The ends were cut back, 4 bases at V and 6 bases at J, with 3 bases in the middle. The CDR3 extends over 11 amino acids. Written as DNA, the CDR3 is TGTGCCAGCAGCTCCGATGAAAAACTGTTTTTT. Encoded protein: CASSSDEKLFF.

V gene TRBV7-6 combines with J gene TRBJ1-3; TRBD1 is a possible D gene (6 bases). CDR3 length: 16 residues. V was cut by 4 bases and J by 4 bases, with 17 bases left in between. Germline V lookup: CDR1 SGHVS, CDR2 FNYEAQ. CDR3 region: CASSSLQGTTGNTIYF. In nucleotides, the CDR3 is TGTGCCAGCAGCTCCCTACAAGGGACAACGGGAAACACCATATATTTT.

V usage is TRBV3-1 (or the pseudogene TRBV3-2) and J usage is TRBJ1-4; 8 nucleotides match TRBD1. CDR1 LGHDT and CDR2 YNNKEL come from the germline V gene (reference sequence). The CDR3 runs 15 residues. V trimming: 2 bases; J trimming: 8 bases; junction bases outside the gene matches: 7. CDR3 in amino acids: CASSQLQGASEKLFF. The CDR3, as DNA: TGTGCCAGCAGCCAACTTCAGGGGGCATCGGAAAAACTGTTTTTT.

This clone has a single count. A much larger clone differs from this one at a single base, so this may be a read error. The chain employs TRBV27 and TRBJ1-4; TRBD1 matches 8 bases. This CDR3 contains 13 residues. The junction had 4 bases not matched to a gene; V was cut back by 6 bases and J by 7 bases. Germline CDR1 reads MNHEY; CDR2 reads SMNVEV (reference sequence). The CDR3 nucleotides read TGTGCCAGCAGCCGGACAGGGAGTGAAAAACTGTTTTTT. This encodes CASSRTGSEKLFF.

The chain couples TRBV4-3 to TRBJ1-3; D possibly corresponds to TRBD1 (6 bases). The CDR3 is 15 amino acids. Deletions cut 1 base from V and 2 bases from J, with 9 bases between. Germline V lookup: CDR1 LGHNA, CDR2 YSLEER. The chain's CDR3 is CASSQVGATGNTIYF. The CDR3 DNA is TGCGCCAGCAGCCAAGTGGGGGCGACTGGAAACACCATATATTTT.

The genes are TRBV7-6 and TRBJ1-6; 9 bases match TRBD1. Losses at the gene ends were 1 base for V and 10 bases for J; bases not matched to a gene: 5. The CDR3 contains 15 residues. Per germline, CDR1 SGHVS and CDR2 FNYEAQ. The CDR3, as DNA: TGTGCCAGCAGCTTAGGGGACAGGGAAGTATCACCCCTCCACTTT. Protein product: CASSLGDREVSPLHF.

Here the CDR3 reads CASSDQGLEQYF. CDR3 bases: TGTGCCAGCTCTGATCAGGGGCTCGAGCAGTACTTC. The gene calls are TRBV18 and TRBJ2-7, with D maybe TRBD1 (6 bases). The CDR3 runs 12 residues. Trimming shortened V by 6 bases and J by 6 bases, and 12 bases separated the two germline ends. The germline gives CDR1 KGHSH, CDR2 LQKENI.

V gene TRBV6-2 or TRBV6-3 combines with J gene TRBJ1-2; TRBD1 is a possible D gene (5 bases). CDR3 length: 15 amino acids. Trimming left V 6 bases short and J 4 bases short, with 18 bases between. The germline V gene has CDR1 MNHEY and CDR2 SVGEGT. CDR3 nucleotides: TGTGCCAGCAGCCCTCGGCGGGGACCGGTCTATGGCTACACCTTC. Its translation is CASSPRRGPVYGYTF.

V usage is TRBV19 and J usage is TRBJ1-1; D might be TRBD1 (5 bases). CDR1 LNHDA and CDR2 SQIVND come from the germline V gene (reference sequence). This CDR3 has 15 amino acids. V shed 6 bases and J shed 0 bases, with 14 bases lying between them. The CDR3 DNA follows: TGTGCCAGTAGCCCGACAGAACTATTGAACACTGAAGCTTTCTTT. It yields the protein CASSPTELLNTEAFF.

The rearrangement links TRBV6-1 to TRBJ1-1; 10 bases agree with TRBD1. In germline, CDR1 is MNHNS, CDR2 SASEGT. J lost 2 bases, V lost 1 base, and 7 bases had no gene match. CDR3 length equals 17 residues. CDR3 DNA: TGTGCCAGCAGTGAAGGGGACAGGGGTCACACTAACACTGAAGCTTTCTTT. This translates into CASSEGDRGHTNTEAFF.

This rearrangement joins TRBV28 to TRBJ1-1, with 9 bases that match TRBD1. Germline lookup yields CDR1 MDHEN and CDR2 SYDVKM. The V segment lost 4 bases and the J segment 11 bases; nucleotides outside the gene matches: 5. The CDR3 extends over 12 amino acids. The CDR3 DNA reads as TGTGCCAGCAGTTCCGGGACAGGGCACGCTTTCTTT. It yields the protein CASSSGTGHAFF.

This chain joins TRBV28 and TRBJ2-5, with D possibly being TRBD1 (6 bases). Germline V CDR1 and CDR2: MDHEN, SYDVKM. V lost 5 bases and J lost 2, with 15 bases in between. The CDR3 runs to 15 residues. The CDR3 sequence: CASSIPSRGQETQYF. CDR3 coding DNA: TGTGCCAGCAGTATTCCCTCCAGGGGACAAGAGACCCAGTACTTC.

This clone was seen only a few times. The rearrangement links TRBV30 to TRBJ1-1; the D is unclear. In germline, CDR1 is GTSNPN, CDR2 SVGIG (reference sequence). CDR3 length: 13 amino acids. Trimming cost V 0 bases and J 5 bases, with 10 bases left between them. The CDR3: CAWSVQLQTEAFF. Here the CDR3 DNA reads TGTGCCTGGAGTGTACAATTGCAAACTGAAGCTTTCTTT.

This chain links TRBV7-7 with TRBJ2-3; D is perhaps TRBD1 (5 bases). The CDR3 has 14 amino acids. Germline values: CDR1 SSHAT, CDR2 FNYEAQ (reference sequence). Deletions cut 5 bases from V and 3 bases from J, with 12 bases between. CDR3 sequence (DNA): TGTGCCAGCAGCCCGGACATATCGACAGATACGCAGTATTTT. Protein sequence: CASSPDISTDTQYF.

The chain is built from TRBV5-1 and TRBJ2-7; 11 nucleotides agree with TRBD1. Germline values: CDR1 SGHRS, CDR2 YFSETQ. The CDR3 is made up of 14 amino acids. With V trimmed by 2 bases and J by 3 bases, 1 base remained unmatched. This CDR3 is CASSFGTGGYEQYF. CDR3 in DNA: TGCGCCAGCAGCTTTGGGACAGGGGGCTACGAGCAGTACTTC. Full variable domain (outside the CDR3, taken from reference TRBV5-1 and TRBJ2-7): KAGVTQTPRYLIKTRGQQVTLSCSPISGHRSVSWYQQTPGQGLQFLFEYFSETQRNKGNFPGRFSGRQFSNSRSEMNVSTLELGDSALYLCASSFGTGGYEQYFGPGTRLTVT.

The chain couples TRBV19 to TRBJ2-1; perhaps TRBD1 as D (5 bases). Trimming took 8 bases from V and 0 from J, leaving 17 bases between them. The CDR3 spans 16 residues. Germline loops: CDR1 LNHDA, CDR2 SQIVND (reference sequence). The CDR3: CASGRALESSYNEQFF. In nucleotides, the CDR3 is TGTGCCAGTGGCAGGGCCCTAGAGAGCTCCTACAATGAGCAGTTCTTC.

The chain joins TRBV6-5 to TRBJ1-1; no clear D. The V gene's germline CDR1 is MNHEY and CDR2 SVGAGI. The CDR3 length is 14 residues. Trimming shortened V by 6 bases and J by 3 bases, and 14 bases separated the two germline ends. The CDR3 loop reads CASRMEPRDTEAFF. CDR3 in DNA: TGTGCCAGCAGGATGGAACCGAGGGACACTGAAGCTTTCTTT.

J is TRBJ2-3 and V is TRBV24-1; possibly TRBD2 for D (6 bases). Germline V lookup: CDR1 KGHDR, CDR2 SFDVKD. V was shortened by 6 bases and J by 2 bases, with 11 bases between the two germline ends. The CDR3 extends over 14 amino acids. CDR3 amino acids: CATSYRGFTDTQYF. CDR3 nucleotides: TGTGCCACCAGTTACCGGGGGTTCACAGATACGCAGTATTTT.

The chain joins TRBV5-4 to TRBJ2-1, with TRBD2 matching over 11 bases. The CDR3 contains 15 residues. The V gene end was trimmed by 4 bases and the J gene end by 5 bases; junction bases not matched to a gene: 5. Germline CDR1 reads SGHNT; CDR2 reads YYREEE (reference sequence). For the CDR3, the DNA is TGTGCCAGCAGCGACGGGACTAGCGGACACAATGAGCAGTTCTTC. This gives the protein CASSDGTSGHNEQFF.

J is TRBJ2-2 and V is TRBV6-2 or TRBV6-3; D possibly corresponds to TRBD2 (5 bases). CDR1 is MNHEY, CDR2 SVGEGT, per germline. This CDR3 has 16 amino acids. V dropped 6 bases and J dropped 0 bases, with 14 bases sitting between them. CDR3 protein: CASSKGGAANTGELFF. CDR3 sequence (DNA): TGTGCCAGCAGCAAAGGAGGCGCGGCGAACACCGGGGAGCTGTTTTTT.

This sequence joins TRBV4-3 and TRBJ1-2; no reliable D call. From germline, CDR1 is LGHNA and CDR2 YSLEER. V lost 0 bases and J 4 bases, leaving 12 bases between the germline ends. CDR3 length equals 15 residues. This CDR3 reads CASSQDSPGFYGYTF. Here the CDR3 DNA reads TGCGCCAGCAGCCAAGATAGCCCGGGGTTCTATGGCTACACCTTC.

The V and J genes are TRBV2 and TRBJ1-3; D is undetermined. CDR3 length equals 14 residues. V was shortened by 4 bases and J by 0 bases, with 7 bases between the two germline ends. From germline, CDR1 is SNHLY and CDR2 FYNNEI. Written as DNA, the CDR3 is TGTGCCAGCAGTGCATACAACTCTGGAAACACCATATATTTT. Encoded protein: CASSAYNSGNTIYF.